The rows below give T cell receptor beta chains drawn from one sample of a study of control samples from healthy donors and cancer patients. Method: immunoSEQ multiplex PCR; TCRdb's copy keeps in-frame clones and lacks some. The sample has under 80,000 clones; less than 95% are singletons. Sequencing input: blood. These receptors all stem from a woman between 40 and 50 years old in good health. Each CDR3 is given with its conserved first and last residue. Fields, in order: clone size, V gene, J gene, D gene, CDR3 DNA, CDR3 protein. D genes are given only for firm matches. Only some rows state a clone size, as once, few, many or a class for expanded clones.

.	TRBV6-5	TRBJ1-1	.	TGTGCCAGCAGTTACGTCCCGGAGAACACTGAAGCTTTCTTT	CASSYVPENTEAFF
.	TRBV5-1	TRBJ1-4	TRBD1	TGCGCCAGCAGCTTGGCGGCAGGGGGCGGTTTTGAAAAACTGTTTTTT	CASSLAAGGGFEKLFF
.	TRBV23-1	TRBJ2-7	TRBD1	TGCGCCAGCAGTCAATCGCCGAAATCCCCGGGACAGGAGATCTACGAGCAGTACTTC	CASSQSPKSPGQEIYEQYF
.	TRBV24-1	TRBJ2-3	.	TGTGCCACCAGTGACTCCCCAGCCGGAGATACGCAGTATTTT	CATSDSPAGDTQYF
once	TRBV6-5	TRBJ2-7	TRBD2	TGTGCCAGCAGCCAAAGGACTAGCGGCTCCTACGAGCAGTACTTC	CASSQRTSGSYEQYF
.	TRBV7-9	TRBJ2-2	TRBD2	TGTGTCGCGGCGGGGGACACCGGGGAGCTGTTTTTT	CVAAGDTGELFF
once	TRBV18	TRBJ1-1	TRBD1	TGTGCCAGCTCAGCACAGGGGATGAACACTGAAGCTTTCTTT	CASSAQGMNTEAFF
.	TRBV9	TRBJ2-5	.	TGTGCCAGCAGCGTAGCCCCGAAAGAGACCCAGTACTTC	CASSVAPKETQYF
.	TRBV28	TRBJ1-2	TRBD1	TGTGCCAGCAGCGGACAGGGGGCAGGCGACTATGGCTACACCTTC	CASSGQGAGDYGYTF
.	TRBV6-5	TRBJ1-3	.	TGTGCCAGCAGTTATTCAGGGGTGCACGGTGGAAACACCATATATTTT	CASSYSGVHGGNTIYF
.	TRBV4-3	TRBJ1-1	.	TGCGCCAGCAGCCAAGGGGGGAGAAACACTGAAGCTTTCTTT	CASSQGGRNTEAFF
.	TRBV6-2/TRBV6-3	TRBJ2-1	TRBD1	TGTGCCAGCAGTTACTCGGATCCCGACAGGGGGCAGTTCTTC	CASSYSDPDRGQFF
.	TRBV10-3	TRBJ2-1	.	TGTGCCATCAGTGACCAAGGAAACAATGAGCAGTTCTTC	CAISDQGNNEQFF
.	TRBV15	TRBJ1-2	.	TGTGCCACCAGCCCCCTCGGGGGCATTATAAATGGCTACACCTTC	CATSPLGGIINGYTF
.	TRBV5-6	TRBJ1-4	.	TGTGCCAGCAGCATAACCGGGGCGGCGTTATTCTATGAAAAACTGTTTTTT	CASSITGAALFYEKLFF
.	TRBV15	TRBJ1-2	.	TGTGCCACCAGCAGAGATAGGGCGGGTGGCTACACCTTC	CATSRDRAGGYTF
once	TRBV10-3	TRBJ2-1	.	TGTGCCATCAGGGCGGACAGTGGCTCCTACAATGAGCAGTTCTTC	CAIRADSGSYNEQFF
.	TRBV30	TRBJ2-5	.	TGTGCCTGGAGTGTATGGGCAGGGCGAGAGACCCAGTACTTC	CAWSVWAGRETQYF
.	TRBV7-9	TRBJ2-4	.	TGTGCCAGCAGCTTAGCGGCGTTAGCCAAAAACATTCAGTACTTC	CASSLAALAKNIQYF
.	TRBV6-6	TRBJ1-2	TRBD1	TGTGCCAGCAGATCAGGGGGCGTGTACTATGGCTACACCTTC	CASRSGGVYYGYTF
.	TRBV29-1	TRBJ2-1	TRBD1	TGCAGCGTTGTACCCCGGGACAGGGAGAATGAGCAGTTCTTC	CSVVPRDRENEQFF
.	TRBV18	TRBJ2-1	TRBD1	TGTGCCAGCTCGTGGGGACAGGGAGGCGATGAGCAGTTCTTC	CASSWGQGGDEQFF
.	TRBV5-1	TRBJ1-2	TRBD1	TGCGCCAGCAGCTTAAGTCCGGACAGGGCGCGGCATGGCTACACCTTC	CASSLSPDRARHGYTF
.	TRBV7-9	TRBJ1-2	.	TGTGCCAGCAGCTTAGGTGGGGCTAACTATGGCTACACCTTC	CASSLGGANYGYTF
.	TRBV10-3	TRBJ2-7	TRBD1	TGTGCCATCAGTGAGGGTCCGGGACAGGGAGTACAAGAGCAGTACTTC	CAISEGPGQGVQEQYF
once	TRBV30	TRBJ1-4	.	TGTGCCTGGAGTCCCCGAATACGGCAGGGCTACGAAAAACTGTTTTTT	CAWSPRIRQGYEKLFF
.	TRBV5-1	TRBJ2-2	TRBD1	TGCGCCAGCGGGACAGGGGGTAGCACCGGGGAGCTGTTTTTT	CASGTGGSTGELFF
.	TRBV2	TRBJ2-7	.	TGTGCCTGCCCACCCACAAGGACTCCATTTGAGGAGCAGTACTTC	CACPPTRTPFEEQYF
.	TRBV9	TRBJ2-7	TRBD2	TGTGCCAGCAGCGTCTCGAGCGGGGCCCAATACGAGCAGTACTTC	CASSVSSGAQYEQYF
once	TRBV7-9	TRBJ2-1	TRBD2	TGTGCCAGCAGCCGACCCGGACTAGCGGGACGCAATGAGCAGTTCTTC	CASSRPGLAGRNEQFF
.	TRBV30	TRBJ2-7	.	TGTGCCTGGAGTGTAATGGGGGGGCGCACCTACGAGCAGTACTTC	CAWSVMGGRTYEQYF
.	TRBV7-9	TRBJ1-5	.	TGTGCCAGCAGCTTGGGCGGTACAGGGAGGCAGCCCCAGCATTTT	CASSLGGTGRQPQHF
.	TRBV28	TRBJ1-5	.	TGTGCCAGCAGTTTACTTGCCAGGGTGAGGCAGCCCCAGCATTTT	CASSLLARVRQPQHF
.	TRBV30	TRBJ1-6	.	TGTGCCTGGAGGGGGGAGCAGATTAATTCACCCCTCCACTTT	CAWRGEQINSPLHF
.	TRBV9	TRBJ2-1	TRBD2	TGTGCCAGCAGCTCATTAGCGGGGGGTCACAATGAGCAGTTCTTC	CASSSLAGGHNEQFF
.	TRBV7-8	TRBJ1-2	TRBD1	TGTGCCAGCAGCCCGGGACAGGGGACCTATGGCTACACCTTC	CASSPGQGTYGYTF
.	TRBV27	TRBJ1-1	TRBD1	TGTGCCAGCAGTCGGACAGGGGCTGAAGCTTTCTTT	CASSRTGAEAFF
.	TRBV27	TRBJ1-3	TRBD1	TGTGCCAGCAGTCTTGGACAGGGATCCATATATTTT	CASSLGQGSIYF
.	TRBV4-1	TRBJ1-4	.	TGCGCCAGCGGTATCTCGGGACTTGCAACTAATGAAAAACTGTTTTTT	CASGISGLATNEKLFF
once	TRBV5-6	TRBJ1-1	.	TGTGCCAGCAGCTTGGTAGAAGGGACTGAAGCTTTCTTT	CASSLVEGTEAFF
.	TRBV2	TRBJ2-7	.	TGTGCCAGCAGTGAGTGGCAGGACACCTACGAGCAGTACTTC	CASSEWQDTYEQYF
.	TRBV7-8	TRBJ1-3	.	TGTGCCAGCAGCCCAGCGAGTTATCGAAACACCATATATTTT	CASSPASYRNTIYF
.	TRBV5-4	TRBJ2-2	TRBD2	TGTGCCAGCAGCTTGGCCCGGGGGGTCACCGGGGAGCTGTTTTTT	CASSLARGVTGELFF
.	TRBV5-8	TRBJ2-4	TRBD2	TGTGCCACAGCGGGGGGCACTGCGTTCAAAAACATTCAGTACTTC	CATAGGTAFKNIQYF
.	TRBV9	TRBJ2-6	TRBD2	TGTGCCAGCAGCGTAGGGACCCCGCTAGCGGGATATTCTGGGGCCAACGTCCTGACTTTC	CASSVGTPLAGYSGANVLTF
.	TRBV4-1	TRBJ2-7	TRBD1	TGCGCCAGCAGCCAAGCGGCCACAGGGGGCAACTACGAGCAGTACTTC	CASSQAATGGNYEQYF
.	TRBV12-3/TRBV12-4	TRBJ2-7	.	TGTGCCAGCAGTTTAGGGTTGGAGCAGTACTTC	CASSLGLEQYF
.	TRBV9	TRBJ2-5	.	TGTGCCAGCAGCCCTCGATCCCCCGGGGTTGAGACCCAGTACTTC	CASSPRSPGVETQYF
.	TRBV2	TRBJ1-4	.	TGTGCCAGCAGTGATCAAGGGGGAAGTGAAAAACTGTTTTTT	CASSDQGGSEKLFF
.	TRBV30	TRBJ1-4	.	TGTGCCTGGAGTTCTAGGGAGACCCAAGAAAAACTGTTTTTT	CAWSSRETQEKLFF
.	TRBV12-3/TRBV12-4	TRBJ2-1	TRBD2	TGTGCCAGCAGTTTTATTAGCGGGAGCGCTCCGTTCTTC	CASSFISGSAPFF
.	TRBV28	TRBJ2-7	.	TGTGCCAGCAGTTTAATGGGACGTAACTCCGAGCAGTACTTC	CASSLMGRNSEQYF
.	TRBV13	TRBJ1-4	.	TGTGCCAGCAGCCCCTTTAGGCTAGGGGTTAATGAAAAACTGTTTTTT	CASSPFRLGVNEKLFF
.	TRBV6-6	TRBJ2-5	.	TGTGGGGGGGACTGGCTCTACTTC	CGGDWLYF
.	TRBV25-1	TRBJ1-2	TRBD1	TGTGCCAGCAGTGAAATGGGGACAGGGGCGAAGGGCTACACCTTC	CASSEMGTGAKGYTF
.	TRBV19	TRBJ1-6	.	TGTGCCAGTAGTATCAGGGAGGGTAATTCACCCCTCCACTTT	CASSIREGNSPLHF
.	TRBV5-4	TRBJ2-7	TRBD2	TGTGCCAGCAGCGCGTCCAGCGGGGCGATCTCCTACGAGCAGTACTTC	CASSASSGAISYEQYF
.	TRBV7-9	TRBJ1-6	.	TGTGCCAGCAGCTCCCAACTCGGGGGGCCACCCCTCCACTTT	CASSSQLGGPPLHF